The 8 T cell receptor beta chains reported below all come from one sample, sequenced in a study of blood T cell repertoires in COVID-19. Data came from immunoSEQ multiplex PCR; TCRdb stores just in-frame clones and leaves some out. This table holds about 59,000 clones, around 79% found once. Specimen: peripheral blood. All receptors come from a woman aged 65 to 85 with acute or convalescent COVID-19.

V and J are TRBV30 and TRBJ1-6; D is undetermined. The CDR3 has 14 residues. V was shortened by 2 bases and J by 6 bases, with 11 bases between the two germline ends. Looked up from germline, CDR1 is GTSNPN and CDR2 is SVGIG (reference sequence). The CDR3 region is CAWSRLRGNSPLHF. CDR3 nucleotide sequence: TGTGCCTGGAGTAGGTTGCGCGGTAATTCACCCCTCCACTTT.

V usage is TRBV6-6 and J usage is TRBJ1-2; D possibly corresponds to TRBD1 (5 bases). The CDR3 is made up of 14 amino acids. V was clipped by 6 bases and J by 5 bases, with 16 bases between them. Germline-derived CDR1 and CDR2 are MNHNY and SVGAGI (reference sequence). The CDR3 spells CASSSSDRLYGYTF. The DNA of the CDR3 is TGTGCCAGCAGCTCCTCCGACAGACTGTATGGCTACACCTTC.

The chain couples TRBV10-3 to TRBJ1-1, with D unclear. Looked up from germline, CDR1 is ENHRY and CDR2 is SYGVKD. The CDR3 totals 14 residues. The germline V and J ends were trimmed by 7 bases and 4 bases, with 16 bases remaining between them. The CDR3 nucleotides read TGTGCCATCACCTCAACTCGGTCCTCCACTGAAGCTTTCTTT. Protein: CAITSTRSSTEAFF.

The chain links TRBV7-8 to TRBJ1-4; D is unresolved. CDR3 length: 15 residues. CDR1 and CDR2 (germline): SGHVS, FQNEAQ. Trimming shortened V by 5 bases and J by 0 bases, and 10 bases separated the two germline ends. The CDR3 DNA reads as TGTGCCAGCAGCCCTCGGGTTGCAACTAATGAAAAACTGTTTTTT. Amino acid sequence: CASSPRVATNEKLFF.

This sequence joins TRBV5-4 and TRBJ2-6, with D unresolved. V was trimmed by 0 bases and J by 0 bases, leaving 7 bases between them. This CDR3 spans 16 amino acids. Germline V gives CDR1 SGHNT, CDR2 YYREEE (reference sequence). For the CDR3, the DNA is TGTGCCAGCAGCTTGGCCCAGGCCTCTGGGGCCAACGTCCTGACTTTC. Its protein is CASSLAQASGANVLTF.

The chain couples TRBV10-3 to TRBJ1-2, with 7 bases that match TRBD1. The CDR3 extends over 14 amino acids. V lost 8 bases and J lost 10; bases outside the gene matches: 16. Germline values: CDR1 ENHRY, CDR2 SYGVKD. CDR3 nucleotide sequence: TGTGCCATCCTCCCCGGGACAGCCTTAAACTCCTACACCTTC. As protein: CAILPGTALNSYTF.

This chain connects TRBV7-2 to TRBJ1-2; TRBD1 agrees at 8 bases. The V gene end was trimmed by 2 bases and the J gene end by 5 bases; junction bases not matched to a gene: 4. In germline, CDR1 is SGHTA, CDR2 FQGNSA. There are 14 residues in the CDR3. The CDR3 protein is CASSLTGGGYGYTF. CDR3 in DNA: TGTGCCAGCAGCTTAACAGGGGGAGGGTATGGCTACACCTTC.

The CDR3 sequence is CASSSGQNTEAFF. The CDR3 DNA follows: TGTGCCAGCAGTTCGGGACAGAACACTGAAGCTTTCTTT. J is TRBJ1-1 and V is TRBV2, with D possibly being TRBD1 (6 bases). Germline V gives CDR1 SNHLY, CDR2 FYNNEI. The CDR3 extends over 13 amino acids. The germline V and J ends were trimmed by 5 bases and 1 base, with 8 bases remaining between them. The variable domain in full, completed from reference TRBV2 and TRBJ1-1, reads EPEVTQTPSHQVTQMGQEVILRCVPISNHLYFYWYRQILGQKVEFLVSFYNNEISEKSEIFDDQFSVERPDGSNFTLKIRSTKLEDSAMYFCASSSGQNTEAFFGQGTRLTVV.